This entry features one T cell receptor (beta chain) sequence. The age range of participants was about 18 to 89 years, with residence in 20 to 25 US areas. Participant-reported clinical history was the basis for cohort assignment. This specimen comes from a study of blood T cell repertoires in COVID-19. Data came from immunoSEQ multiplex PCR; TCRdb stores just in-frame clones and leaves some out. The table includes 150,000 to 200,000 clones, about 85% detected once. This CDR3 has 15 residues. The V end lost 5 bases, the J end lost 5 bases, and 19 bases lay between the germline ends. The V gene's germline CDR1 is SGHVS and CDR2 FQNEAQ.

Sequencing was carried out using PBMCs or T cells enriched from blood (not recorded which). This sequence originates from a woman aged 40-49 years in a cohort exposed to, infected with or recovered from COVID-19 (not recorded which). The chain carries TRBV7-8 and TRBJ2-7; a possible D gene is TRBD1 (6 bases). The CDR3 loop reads CASSGPGTRTNEQYF. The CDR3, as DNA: TGTGCCAGCAGCGGGCCCGGGACACGGACCAACGAGCAGTACTTC.